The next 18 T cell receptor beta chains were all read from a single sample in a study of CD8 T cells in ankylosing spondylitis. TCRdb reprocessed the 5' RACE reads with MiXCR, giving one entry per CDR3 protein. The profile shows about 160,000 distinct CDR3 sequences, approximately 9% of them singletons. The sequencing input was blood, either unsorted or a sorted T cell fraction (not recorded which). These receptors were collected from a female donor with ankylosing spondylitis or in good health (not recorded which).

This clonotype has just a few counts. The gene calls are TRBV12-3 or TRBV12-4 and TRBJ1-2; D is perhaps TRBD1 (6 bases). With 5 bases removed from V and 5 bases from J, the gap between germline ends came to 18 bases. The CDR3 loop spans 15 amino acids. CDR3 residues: CASSPSGTNFYGYTF. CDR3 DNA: TGTGCCAGCAGTCCCTCGGGGACAAACTTTTATGGCTACACCTTC.

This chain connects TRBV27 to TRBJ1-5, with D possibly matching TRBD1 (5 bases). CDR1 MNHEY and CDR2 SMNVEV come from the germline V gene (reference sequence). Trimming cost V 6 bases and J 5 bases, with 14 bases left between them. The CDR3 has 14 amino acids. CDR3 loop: CASSFGGFDQPQHF. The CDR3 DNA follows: TGTGCCAGCAGCTTCGGGGGGTTCGATCAGCCCCAGCATTTT.

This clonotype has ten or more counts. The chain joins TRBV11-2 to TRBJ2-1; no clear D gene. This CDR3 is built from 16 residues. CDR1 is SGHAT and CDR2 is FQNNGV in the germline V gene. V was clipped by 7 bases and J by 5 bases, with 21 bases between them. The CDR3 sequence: CASTSGYGKSDNEQFF. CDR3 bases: TGTGCCAGCACTTCCGGTTATGGGAAATCGGACAATGAGCAGTTCTTC.

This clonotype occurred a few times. The CDR3 DNA follows: TGTGCCAGCAGTTATGGGCCGCTCAAGGAAGCTTTCTTT. It yields the protein CASSYGPLKEAFF. J is TRBJ1-1 and V is TRBV6-5, with D unresolved. V gave up 3 bases and J gave up 8 bases, with 13 bases separating them. Germline assignment: CDR1 MNHEY and CDR2 SVGAGI. This CDR3 is built from 13 residues.

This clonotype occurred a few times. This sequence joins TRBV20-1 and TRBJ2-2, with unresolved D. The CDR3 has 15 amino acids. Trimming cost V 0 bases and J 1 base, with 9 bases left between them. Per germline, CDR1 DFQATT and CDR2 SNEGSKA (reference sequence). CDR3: CSARDLLQNTGELFF. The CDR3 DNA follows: TGCAGTGCTAGAGATCTACTACAGAACACCGGGGAGCTGTTTTTT.

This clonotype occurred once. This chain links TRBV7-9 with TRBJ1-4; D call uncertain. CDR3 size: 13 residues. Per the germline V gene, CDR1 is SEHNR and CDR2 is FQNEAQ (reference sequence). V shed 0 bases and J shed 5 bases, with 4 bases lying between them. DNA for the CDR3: TGTGCCAGCAGCTTAGCCGGGAATGAAAAACTGTTTTTT. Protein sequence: CASSLAGNEKLFF.

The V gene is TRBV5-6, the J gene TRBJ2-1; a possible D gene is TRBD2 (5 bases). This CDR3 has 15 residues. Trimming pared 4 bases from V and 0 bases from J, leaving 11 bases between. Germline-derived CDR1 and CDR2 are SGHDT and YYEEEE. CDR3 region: CASSAWRASYNEQFF. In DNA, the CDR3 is TGTGCCAGCAGCGCCTGGCGGGCCTCCTACAATGAGCAGTTCTTC. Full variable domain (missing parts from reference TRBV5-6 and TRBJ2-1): DAGVTQSPTHLIKTRGQQVTLRCSPKSGHDTVSWYQQALGQGPQFIFQYYEEEERQRGNFPDRFSGHQFPNYSSELNVNALLLGDSALYLCASSAWRASYNEQFFGPGTRLTVL.

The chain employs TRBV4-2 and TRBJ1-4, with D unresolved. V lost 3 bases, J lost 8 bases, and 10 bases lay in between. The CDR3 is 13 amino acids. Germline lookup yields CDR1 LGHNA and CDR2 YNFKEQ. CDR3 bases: TGTGCCAGCAGCCACCCCGGGGAGGAAAAACTGTTTTTT. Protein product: CASSHPGEEKLFF.

The CDR3 spells CASSSPPGYEQYF. CDR3 in DNA: TGTGCCAGCAGTTCACCGCCGGGCTACGAGCAGTACTTC. The chain couples TRBV11-2 to TRBJ2-7, with D hard to call. Germline V lookup: CDR1 SGHAT, CDR2 FQNNGV. CDR3 length equals 13 residues. V was pared by 6 bases and J by 3 bases, with 12 bases between.

CDR3 loop: CASSLLPSASNTGELFF. In DNA form, the CDR3 reads TGTGCCAGCAGTTTACTCCCGAGCGCTTCGAACACCGGGGAGCTGTTTTTT. The V gene is TRBV6-5, the J gene TRBJ2-2, with unresolved D. The length of the CDR3 is 17 residues. Trimming cost V 4 bases and J 0 bases, with 15 bases left between them. Looked up from germline, CDR1 is MNHEY and CDR2 is SVGAGI.

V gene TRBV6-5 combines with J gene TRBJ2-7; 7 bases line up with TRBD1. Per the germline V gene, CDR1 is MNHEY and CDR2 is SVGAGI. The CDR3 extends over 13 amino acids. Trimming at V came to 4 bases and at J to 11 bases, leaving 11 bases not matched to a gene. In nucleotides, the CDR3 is TGTGCCAGCAGTTCCCGGACAGGCGGCCTAGAGTACTTC. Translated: CASSSRTGGLEYF.

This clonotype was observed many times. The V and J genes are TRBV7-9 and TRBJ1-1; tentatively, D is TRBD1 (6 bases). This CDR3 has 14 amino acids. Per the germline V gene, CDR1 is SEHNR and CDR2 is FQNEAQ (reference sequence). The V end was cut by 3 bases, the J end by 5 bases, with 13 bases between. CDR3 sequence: CASSFGGPGTEAFF. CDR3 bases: TGTGCCAGCAGCTTCGGGGGGCCGGGAACTGAAGCTTTCTTT.

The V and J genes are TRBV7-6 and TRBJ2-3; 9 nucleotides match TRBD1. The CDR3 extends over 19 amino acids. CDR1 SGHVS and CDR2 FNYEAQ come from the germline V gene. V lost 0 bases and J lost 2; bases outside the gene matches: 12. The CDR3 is CASSLAPPQQGAYTDTQYF. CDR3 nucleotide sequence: TGTGCCAGCAGCTTAGCCCCTCCCCAACAGGGGGCCTACACAGATACGCAGTATTTT.

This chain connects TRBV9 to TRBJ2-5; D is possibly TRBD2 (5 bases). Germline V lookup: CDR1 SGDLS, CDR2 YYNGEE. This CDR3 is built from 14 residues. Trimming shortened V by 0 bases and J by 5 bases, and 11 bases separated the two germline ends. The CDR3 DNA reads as TGTGCCAGCAGCGTAGGGGGAGACACGGAGACCCAGTACTTC. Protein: CASSVGGDTETQYF. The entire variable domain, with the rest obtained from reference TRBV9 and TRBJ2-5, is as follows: DSGVTQTPKHLITATGQRVTLRCSPRSGDLSVYWYQQSLDQGLQFLIQYYNGEERAKGNILERFSAQQFPDLHSELNLSSLELGDSALYFCASSVGGDTETQYFGPGTRLLVL.

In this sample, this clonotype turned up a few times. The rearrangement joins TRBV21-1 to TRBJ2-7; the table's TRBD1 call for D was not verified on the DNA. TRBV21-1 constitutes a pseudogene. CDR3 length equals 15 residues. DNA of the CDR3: TGTGCCAGCAGCAAAGAGTACAGGGCGATCCACGAGCAGTACTTC. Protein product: CASSKEYRAIHEQYF.

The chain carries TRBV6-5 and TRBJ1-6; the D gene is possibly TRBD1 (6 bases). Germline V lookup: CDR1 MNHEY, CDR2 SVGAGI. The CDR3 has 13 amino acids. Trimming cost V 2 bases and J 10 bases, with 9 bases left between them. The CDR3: CASSYGGQSPLHF. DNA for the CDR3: TGTGCCAGCAGTTACGGGGGCCAGTCACCCCTCCACTTT.

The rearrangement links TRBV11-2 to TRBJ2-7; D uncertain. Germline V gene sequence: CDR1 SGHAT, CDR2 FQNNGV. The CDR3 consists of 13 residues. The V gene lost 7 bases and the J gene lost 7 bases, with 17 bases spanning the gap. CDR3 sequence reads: CASTPGPNWEQYF. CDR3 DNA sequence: TGTGCCAGCACCCCAGGTCCGAATTGGGAGCAGTACTTC.

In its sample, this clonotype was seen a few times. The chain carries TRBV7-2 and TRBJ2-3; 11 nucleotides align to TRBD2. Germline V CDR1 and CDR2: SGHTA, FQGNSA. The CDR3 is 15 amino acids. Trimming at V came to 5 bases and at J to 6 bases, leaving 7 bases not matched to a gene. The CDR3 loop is CASSRTSGSADTQYF. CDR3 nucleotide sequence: TGTGCCAGCAGCCGCACTAGCGGGAGTGCGGATACGCAGTATTTT.